The 26 T cell receptor beta chains below come from one sample, sequenced in a study of T cell responses to AZD1222 COVID-19 vaccine. The repertoire was sequenced with immunoSEQ multiplex PCR; TCRdb's copy has only in-frame clones and lacks some. The profile shows 100,000 to 150,000 clones, more than 70% of them singletons. The specimen comprised peripheral blood, sampled on day 0 of AZD1222 vaccination. These receptors were obtained from an adult in good health.

V usage is TRBV13 and J usage is TRBJ2-7; D possibly corresponds to TRBD2 (5 bases). This CDR3 region has 14 residues. Trimming shortened V by 4 bases and J by 8 bases, and 18 bases separated the two germline ends. Per germline, CDR1 PRHDT and CDR2 FYEKMQ (reference sequence). The DNA for the CDR3 is TGTGCCAGCAGCTCCAATATCGCGGGCGCCCAGCAGTACTTC. It specifies CASSSNIAGAQQYF.

The rearrangement joins TRBV7-3 to TRBJ2-5, with TRBD2 as a possible D gene (7 bases). The V gene lost 5 bases and the J gene lost 5 bases, with 18 bases spanning the gap. The CDR3 spans 15 residues. Germline V CDR1 and CDR2: SGHTA, FQGTGA. CDR3 sequence: CASSDSGGKMETQYF. The CDR3 DNA reads as TGTGCCAGCAGCGATTCGGGGGGCAAGATGGAGACCCAGTACTTC.

This clone has only a few counts. The chain joins TRBV15 to TRBJ2-7; the D gene is possibly TRBD2 (6 bases). Germline V gene sequence: CDR1 LNHNV, CDR2 YYDKDF (reference sequence). The CDR3 extends over 18 amino acids. Trimming removed 0 bases at V and 0 bases at J, with 18 bases between. CDR3 sequence: CATSRDVQKRVPSYEQYF. CDR3 bases: TGTGCCACCAGCAGAGATGTTCAGAAGCGGGTGCCCTCCTACGAGCAGTACTTC.

J is TRBJ2-1 and V is TRBV27; 7 nucleotides agree with TRBD2. The CDR3 totals 19 residues. Trimming cost V 4 bases and J 5 bases; bases outside gene matches: 20. Germline V gene data show CDR1 as MNHEY and CDR2 as SMNVEV (reference sequence). This CDR3 is CASSSGTIYHQSSDNEQFF. The CDR3 nucleotides are TGTGCCAGCAGTTCCGGGACTATCTACCATCAGTCAAGTGACAATGAGCAGTTCTTC.

V and J are TRBV3-1 (or the pseudogene TRBV3-2) and TRBJ2-3, with a possible D match to TRBD2 (6 bases). This CDR3 is built from 18 residues. V was pared by 0 bases and J by 0 bases, with 16 bases between. In germline, CDR1 is LGHDT, CDR2 YNNKEL (reference sequence). In DNA form, the CDR3 reads TGTGCCAGCAGCCAAGATGGGCGGGACGCCTCTAGCACAGATACGCAGTATTTT. It codes for CASSQDGRDASSTDTQYF.

This sequence joins TRBV4-1 and TRBJ2-5; tentatively, D is TRBD2 (7 bases). The CDR3 covers 13 residues. Germline V gene lookup returns CDR1 MGHRA and CDR2 YSYEKL. Trimming took off 2 bases at V and 13 bases at J, with 17 bases between the two ends. In DNA, the CDR3 is TGCGCCAGCAGCCAATTTAGGGGGGAGGGCACGTACTTC. Protein product: CASSQFRGEGTYF.

In this sample, this clone turned up a few times. The V call is TRBV5-6, the J call TRBJ1-6; 8 bases map to TRBD1. CDR3 length equals 15 residues. Germline V gene data show CDR1 as SGHDT and CDR2 as YYEEEE. V was pared by 0 bases and J by 9 bases, with 5 bases of the junction left unmatched. CDR3 residues: CASSLAGQGPSPLHF. DNA of the CDR3: TGTGCCAGCAGCTTGGCTGGACAGGGTCCTTCACCCCTCCACTTT.

The chain joins TRBV6-5 to TRBJ2-7; 7 bases agree with TRBD1. With 2 bases clipped from V and 0 bases from J, the junction kept 4 bases outside the gene matches. Germline V CDR1 and CDR2: MNHEY, SVGAGI. The CDR3 has 15 amino acids. CDR3 sequence: CASSYPTGSSYEQYF. Written as DNA, the CDR3 is TGTGCCAGCAGTTACCCGACAGGGAGCTCCTACGAGCAGTACTTC.

The chain combines TRBV15 with TRBJ2-5, with TRBD1 as a possible D gene (6 bases). Germline loops: CDR1 LNHNV, CDR2 YYDKDF (reference sequence). The V end lost 4 bases, the J end lost 4 bases, and 7 bases lay between the germline ends. CDR3 length: 12 amino acids. The chain's CDR3 is CATSKGGETQYF. The CDR3 DNA is TGTGCCACCAGCAAAGGGGGAGAGACCCAGTACTTC.

The chain combines TRBV5-6 with TRBJ2-6; the match to TRBD1 covers 7 bases. After removal of 5 bases from V and 0 bases from J, the junction contained 5 bases not matched to a gene. Per germline, CDR1 SGHDT and CDR2 YYEEEE. The CDR3 runs 16 residues. The CDR3 loop reads CASRETGTSGANVLTF. CDR3 DNA: TGTGCCAGCAGAGAGACAGGGACCTCTGGGGCCAACGTCCTGACTTTC.

The rearrangement joins TRBV6-4 to TRBJ2-1; D may be TRBD2 (6 bases). The CDR3 has 14 amino acids. Germline V lookup: CDR1 MRHNA, CDR2 SNTAGT. Trimming pared 3 bases from V and 9 bases from J, leaving 15 bases between. CDR3 bases: TGTGCCAGCAGTGAGACGGGGGAGGCCTCTGAGCAGTTCTTC. It yields the protein CASSETGEASEQFF.

The chain has TRBV5-1 and TRBJ1-2, with a weak D call TRBD1 (6 bases). The V end lost 0 bases, the J end lost 8 bases, and 14 bases lay between the germline ends. The germline gives CDR1 SGHRS, CDR2 YFSETQ. CDR3 length: 14 residues. The CDR3 region has the DNA TGCGCCAGCAGCTTGGAAACGGGGGCTATGGGCTACACCTTC. It translates to CASSLETGAMGYTF.

The V call is TRBV5-1, the J call TRBJ2-5; TRBD2 is a possible D gene (5 bases). The CDR3 length is 15 residues. Germline CDR1 SGHRS, CDR2 YFSETQ. Trimming removed 0 bases at V and 5 bases at J, with 14 bases between. The chain's CDR3 is CASSLDGGPRETQYF. The CDR3 DNA reads TGCGCCAGCAGCTTGGATGGAGGCCCAAGGGAGACCCAGTACTTC. The complete variable domain, with remaining parts taken from reference TRBV5-1 and TRBJ2-5, reads KAGVTQTPRYLIKTRGQQVTLSCSPISGHRSVSWYQQTPGQGLQFLFEYFSETQRNKGNFPGRFSGRQFSNSRSEMNVSTLELGDSALYLCASSLDGGPRETQYFGPGTRLLVL.

The chain recombines TRBV19 with TRBJ2-2; 8 bases are shared with TRBD1. V was pared by 2 bases and J by 4 bases, with 18 bases of the junction left unmatched. This CDR3 region has 20 residues. Germline lookup yields CDR1 LNHDA and CDR2 SQIVND (reference sequence). CDR3 DNA: TGTGCCAGTAGTATATTACGGAGGGGGACAGGACCGAAGGGCACCGGGGAGCTGTTTTTT. Amino acids: CASSILRRGTGPKGTGELFF.

This chain links TRBV18 with TRBJ2-5; D gene uncertain. CDR1 is KGHSH, CDR2 LQKENI, per germline. The CDR3 totals 14 residues. Trimming shortened V by 0 bases and J by 4 bases, and 9 bases separated the two germline ends. CDR3 residues: CASSPPAIPETQYF. CDR3 nucleotide sequence: TGTGCCAGCTCACCACCTGCTATCCCAGAGACCCAGTACTTC.

As concerns this clone: The same CDR3 arises from other DNA sequences in this sample as well. The chain joins TRBV19 to TRBJ1-4, with D perhaps matching TRBD1 (5 bases). Trimming removed 6 bases at V and 0 bases at J, with 11 bases between. Germline V gene data show CDR1 as LNHDA and CDR2 as SQIVND (reference sequence). The CDR3 runs 15 residues. The CDR3 loop reads CASSQQGATNEKLFF. CDR3 coding DNA: TGTGCCAGTAGCCAGCAGGGTGCAACTAATGAAAAACTGTTTTTT.

This chain links TRBV18 with TRBJ2-5; no clear D gene. Trimming pared 0 bases from V and 7 bases from J, leaving 12 bases between. Germline loops: CDR1 KGHSH, CDR2 LQKENI. The CDR3 is 14 amino acids. As DNA, the CDR3 is TGTGCCAGCTCACCACCAGGGCCGCTTGGGACCCAGTACTTC. Encoded protein: CASSPPGPLGTQYF.

This clone appeared once. The V gene is TRBV9, the J gene TRBJ2-1, with a weak D call TRBD2 (6 bases). The germline CDR1 and CDR2 sequences are SGDLS and YYNGEE. This CDR3 spans 13 amino acids. The ends were cut back, 2 bases at V and 6 bases at J, with 9 bases in the middle. CDR3 in amino acids: CASSVLSGNEQFF. CDR3 nucleotide sequence: TGTGCCAGCAGCGTCCTTAGCGGCAATGAGCAGTTCTTC.

As DNA, the CDR3 is TGTGCCAGTAGTATTTTGGAGGAGAACACTGAAGCTTTCTTT. It codes for CASSILEENTEAFF. The rearrangement links TRBV19 to TRBJ1-1; D remains ambiguous. CDR3 size: 14 residues. V gave up 3 bases and J gave up 1 base, with 9 bases separating them. Germline V gene data show CDR1 as LNHDA and CDR2 as SQIVND (reference sequence).

Written as DNA, the CDR3 is TGTGCCTGGAGGGGGAGGAATAGCGAGGGTTGGGATGAGCAGTTCTTC. Protein: CAWRGRNSEGWDEQFF. The chain employs TRBV30 and TRBJ2-1, with D possibly TRBD2 on 6 matching bases. This CDR3 comprises 16 residues. V was pared by 3 bases and J by 8 bases, with 23 bases between. Looked up from germline, CDR1 is GTSNPN and CDR2 is SVGIG (reference sequence).

This chain connects TRBV7-3 to TRBJ2-3; D may be TRBD2 (6 bases). Looked up from germline, CDR1 is SGHTA and CDR2 is FQGTGA. The V end lost 8 bases, the J end lost 2 bases, and 14 bases lay between the germline ends. The CDR3 covers 14 residues. The CDR3, as DNA: TGTGCCAGCGGTAGTGGGGGGTCCACAGATACGCAGTATTTT. Encoded protein: CASGSGGSTDTQYF.

This chain joins TRBV6-5 and TRBJ2-7; TRBD2 matches 7 bases. The length of the CDR3 is 13 residues. CDR1 and CDR2 (germline): MNHEY, SVGAGI. J lost 2 bases, V lost 6 bases, and 4 bases had no gene match. The CDR3 region has the DNA TGTGCCAGCAGACGGACTAGTACCTACGAGCAGTACTTC. Amino acids: CASRRTSTYEQYF.

The chain is built from TRBV10-3 and TRBJ1-1, with a tentative D call TRBD1 (6 bases). Germline CDR1 reads ENHRY; CDR2 reads SYGVKD. This CDR3 has 12 residues. V was pared by 2 bases and J by 6 bases, with 7 bases between. DNA of the CDR3: TGTGCCATCAGTGAGAGGGGGGCTGAAGCTTTCTTT. Translated: CAISERGAEAFF.

The chain couples TRBV24-1 to TRBJ1-3; D unclear. The CDR3 covers 15 residues. Germline V gene lookup returns CDR1 KGHDR and CDR2 SFDVKD. The V and J ends lost 5 bases and 1 base respectively, with 11 bases between them. DNA for the CDR3: TGTGCCACCAGTGCGTTTACGGCTTCTGGAAACACCATATATTTT. It encodes CATSAFTASGNTIYF.

The V and J genes are TRBV6-5 and TRBJ1-2; the D is unclear. Per germline, CDR1 MNHEY and CDR2 SVGAGI. This CDR3 comprises 12 residues. The germline V and J ends were trimmed by 8 bases and 4 bases, with 11 bases remaining between them. In nucleotides, the CDR3 is TGTGCCAGCCGTACTCTGGGCTATGGCTACACCTTC. Its translation: CASRTLGYGYTF.

This chain joins TRBV6-5 and TRBJ2-7; TRBD1 matches at 9 bases. The CDR3 is 14 amino acids. V lost 4 bases, J lost 5 bases, and 6 bases stayed unmatched. Germline loops: CDR1 MNHEY, CDR2 SVGAGI. The CDR3 loop is CASSFSGQGDEQYF. The CDR3 DNA reads TGTGCCAGCAGTTTTTCGGGACAGGGCGACGAGCAGTACTTC.